This T cell receptor (beta chain) was documented in a study of identical twins. TCRdb analysed the 5' RACE reads with MiXCR anew, one entry per CDR3 protein. Of under 800,000 distinct CDR3 sequences in the sample, 21% were seen once. The V and J ends lost 6 bases and 4 bases respectively, with 3 bases between them. The CDR3 length is 11 residues. Germline CDR1 reads MNHEY; CDR2 reads SVGAGI. This clonotype was picked up many times. The same data also went into a second study, on T cells expressing NK-cell markers.

This clonotype was sampled from a woman under 30 in good health. Source material: PBMCs. J is TRBJ2-2 and V is TRBV6-5, with D uncertain. The CDR3 coding sequence is TGTGCCAGCAGAACCACCGGGGAGCTGTTTTTT. This sequence encodes CASRTTGELFF.